This T cell receptor beta chain was captured by sequencing in a study of T cells in Graves' hyperthyroidism and ophthalmopathy. Authors of the study amplified TCR beta CDR3 regions from RNA transcripts. RT-PCR in the first round (using the HTBI primer set) targeted the TCR CDR3. TCRdb passed the multiplex PCR reads through MiXCR, listing each CDR3 protein once. The top ten clones hold 9.5% to 11% of a sample with approximately 400,000 distinct CDR3 sequences, approximately 15% of them seen once. Losses at the gene ends were 6 bases for V and 1 base for J; bases not matched to a gene: 9. CDR3 length: 15 amino acids.

Sample: blood. The clonotype comes from a woman aged 55-75 years with Graves' hyperthyroidism. The J gene is TRBJ2-7, the V gene TRBV12-3 or TRBV12-4; TRBD1 matches 7 bases. Here the CDR3 DNA reads TGTGCCAGCAGCTTTTCCGGGACAGAGTCCTACGAGCAGTACTTC. It codes for CASSFSGTESYEQYF.